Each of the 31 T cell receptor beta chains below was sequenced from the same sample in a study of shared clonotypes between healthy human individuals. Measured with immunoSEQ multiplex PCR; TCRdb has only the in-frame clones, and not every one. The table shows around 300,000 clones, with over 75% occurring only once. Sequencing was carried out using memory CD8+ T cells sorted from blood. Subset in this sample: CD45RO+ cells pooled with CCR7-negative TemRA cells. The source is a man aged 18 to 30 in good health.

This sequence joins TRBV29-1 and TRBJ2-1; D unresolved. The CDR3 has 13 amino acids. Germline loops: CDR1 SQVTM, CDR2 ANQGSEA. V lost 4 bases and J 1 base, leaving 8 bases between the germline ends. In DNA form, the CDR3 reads TGCAGCGTTGTCACAGTTTCCTACAATGAGCAGTTCTTC. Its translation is CSVVTVSYNEQFF.

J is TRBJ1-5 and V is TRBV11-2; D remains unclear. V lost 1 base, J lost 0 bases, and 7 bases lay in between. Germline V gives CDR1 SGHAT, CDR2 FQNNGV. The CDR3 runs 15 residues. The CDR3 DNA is TGTGCCAGCAGCTTAGGGGCCCTTAGCAATCAGCCCCAGCATTTT. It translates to CASSLGALSNQPQHF. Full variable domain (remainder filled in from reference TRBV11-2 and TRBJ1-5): EAGVAQSPRYKIIEKRQSVAFWCNPISGHATLYWYQQILGQGPKLLIQFQNNGVVDDSQLPKDRFSAERLKGVDSTLKIQPAKLEDSAVYLCASSLGALSNQPQHFGDGTRLSIL.

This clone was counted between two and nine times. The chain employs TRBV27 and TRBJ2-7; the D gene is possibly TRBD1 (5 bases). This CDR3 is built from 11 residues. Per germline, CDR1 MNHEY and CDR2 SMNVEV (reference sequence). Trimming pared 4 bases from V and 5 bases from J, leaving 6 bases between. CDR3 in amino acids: CASSWGDEQYF. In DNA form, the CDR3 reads TGTGCCAGCAGTTGGGGCGACGAGCAGTACTTC.

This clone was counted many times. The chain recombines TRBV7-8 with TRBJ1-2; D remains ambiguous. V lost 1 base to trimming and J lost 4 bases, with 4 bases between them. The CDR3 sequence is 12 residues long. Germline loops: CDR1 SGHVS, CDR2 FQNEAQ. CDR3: CASSLGPYGYTF. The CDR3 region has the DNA TGTGCCAGCAGCTTAGGCCCCTATGGCTACACCTTC.

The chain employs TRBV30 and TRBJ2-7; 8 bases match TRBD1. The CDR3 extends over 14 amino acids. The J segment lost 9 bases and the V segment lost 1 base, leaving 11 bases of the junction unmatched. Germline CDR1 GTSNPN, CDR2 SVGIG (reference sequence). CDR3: CAWSARTGLTGQYF. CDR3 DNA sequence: TGTGCCTGGAGTGCACGGACAGGGTTGACCGGGCAGTACTTC.

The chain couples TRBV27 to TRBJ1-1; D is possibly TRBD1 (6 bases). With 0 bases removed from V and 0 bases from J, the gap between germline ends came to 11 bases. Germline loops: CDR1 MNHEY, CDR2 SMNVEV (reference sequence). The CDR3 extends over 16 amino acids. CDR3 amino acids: CASSLSGATMNTEAFF. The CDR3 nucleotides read TGTGCCAGCAGTTTATCGGGGGCGACCATGAACACTGAAGCTTTCTTT.

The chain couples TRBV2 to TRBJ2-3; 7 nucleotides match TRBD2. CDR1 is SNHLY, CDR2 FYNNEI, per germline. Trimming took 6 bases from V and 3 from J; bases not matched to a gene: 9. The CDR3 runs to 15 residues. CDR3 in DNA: TGTGCCAGCAGGGGCTTTGCGGGGGTTACAGATACGCAGTATTTT. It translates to CASRGFAGVTDTQYF. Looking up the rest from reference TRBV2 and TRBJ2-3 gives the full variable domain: EPEVTQTPSHQVTQMGQEVILRCVPISNHLYFYWYRQILGQKVEFLVSFYNNEISEKSEIFDDQFSVERPDGSNFTLKIRSTKLEDSAMYFCASRGFAGVTDTQYFGPGTRLTVL.

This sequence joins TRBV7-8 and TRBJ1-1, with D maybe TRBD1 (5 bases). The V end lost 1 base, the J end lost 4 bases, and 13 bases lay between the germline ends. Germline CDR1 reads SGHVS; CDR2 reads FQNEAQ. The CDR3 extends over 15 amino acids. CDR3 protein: CASSLGSGQGTEAFF. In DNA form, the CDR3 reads TGTGCCAGCAGCTTAGGCTCAGGTCAGGGCACTGAAGCTTTCTTT.

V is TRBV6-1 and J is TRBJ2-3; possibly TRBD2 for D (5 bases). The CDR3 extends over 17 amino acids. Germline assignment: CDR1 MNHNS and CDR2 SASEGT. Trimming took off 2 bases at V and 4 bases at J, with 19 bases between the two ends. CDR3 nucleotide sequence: TGTGCCAGCAGTGAATTCCTCGGGAACCCGCGGGCAGATACGCAGTATTTT. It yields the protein CASSEFLGNPRADTQYF.

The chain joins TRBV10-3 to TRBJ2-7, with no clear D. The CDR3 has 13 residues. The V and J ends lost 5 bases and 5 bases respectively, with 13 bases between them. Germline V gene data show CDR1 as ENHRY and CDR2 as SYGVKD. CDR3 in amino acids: CAISPRWENEQYF. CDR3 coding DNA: TGTGCCATCAGTCCACGGTGGGAAAACGAGCAGTACTTC.

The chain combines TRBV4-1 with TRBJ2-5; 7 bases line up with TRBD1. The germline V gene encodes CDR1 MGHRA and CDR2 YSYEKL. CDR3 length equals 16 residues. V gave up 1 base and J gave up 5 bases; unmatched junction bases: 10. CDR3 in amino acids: CASSQVGQALWETQYF. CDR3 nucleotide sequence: TGCGCCAGCAGCCAAGTTGGACAGGCCCTTTGGGAGACCCAGTACTTC.

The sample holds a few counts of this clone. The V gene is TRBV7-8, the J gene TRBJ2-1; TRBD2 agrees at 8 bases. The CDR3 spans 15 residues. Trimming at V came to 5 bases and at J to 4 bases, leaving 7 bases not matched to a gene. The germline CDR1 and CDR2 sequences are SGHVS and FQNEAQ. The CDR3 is CASSPLAGGYNEQFF. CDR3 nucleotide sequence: TGTGCCAGCAGCCCCCTGGCGGGGGGATACAATGAGCAGTTCTTC. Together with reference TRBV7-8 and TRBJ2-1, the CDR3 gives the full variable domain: GAGVSQSPRYKVAKRGQDVALRCDPISGHVSLFWYQQALGQGPEFLTYFQNEAQLDKSGLPSDRFFAERPEGSVSTLKIQRTQQEDSAVYLCASSPLAGGYNEQFFGPGTRLTVL.

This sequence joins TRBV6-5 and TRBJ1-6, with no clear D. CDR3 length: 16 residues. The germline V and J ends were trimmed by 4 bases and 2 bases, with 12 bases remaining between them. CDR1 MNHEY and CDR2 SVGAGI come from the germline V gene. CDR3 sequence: CASSWTPVPYNSPLHF. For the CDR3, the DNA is TGTGCCAGCAGTTGGACCCCCGTCCCCTATAATTCACCCCTCCACTTT.

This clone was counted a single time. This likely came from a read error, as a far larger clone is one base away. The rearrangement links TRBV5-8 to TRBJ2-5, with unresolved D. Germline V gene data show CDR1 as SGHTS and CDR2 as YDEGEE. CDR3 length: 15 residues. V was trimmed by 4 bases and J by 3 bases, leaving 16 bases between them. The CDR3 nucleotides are TGTGCCAGCAGCCAAGATCTTGGTCAAAAAGAGACCCAGTACTTC. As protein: CASSQDLGQKETQYF. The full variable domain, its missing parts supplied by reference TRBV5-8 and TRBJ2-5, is EAGVTQSPTHLIKTRGQQATLRCSPISGHTSVYWYQQALGLGLQFLLWYDEGEERNRGNFPPRFSGRQFPNYSSELNVNALELEDSALYLCASSQDLGQKETQYFGPGTRLLVL.

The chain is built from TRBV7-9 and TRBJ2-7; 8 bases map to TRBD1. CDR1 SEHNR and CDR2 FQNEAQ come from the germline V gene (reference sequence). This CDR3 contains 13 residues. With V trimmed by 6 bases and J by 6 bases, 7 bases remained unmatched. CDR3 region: CASRPNTGGEQYF. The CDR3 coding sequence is TGTGCCAGCAGACCCAATACAGGGGGCGAGCAGTACTTC. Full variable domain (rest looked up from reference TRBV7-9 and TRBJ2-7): DTGVSQNPRHKITKRGQNVTFRCDPISEHNRLYWYRQTLGQGPEFLTYFQNEAQLEKSRLLSDRFSAERPKGSFSTLEIQRTEQGDSAMYLCASRPNTGGEQYFGPGTRLTVT.

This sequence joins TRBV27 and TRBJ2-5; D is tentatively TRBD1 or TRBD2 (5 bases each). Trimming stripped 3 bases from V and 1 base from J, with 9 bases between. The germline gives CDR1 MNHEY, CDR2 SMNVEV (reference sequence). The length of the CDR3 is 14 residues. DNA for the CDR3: TGTGCCAGCAGTTTCCTGGGGGTCCAAGAGACCCAGTACTTC. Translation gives CASSFLGVQETQYF.

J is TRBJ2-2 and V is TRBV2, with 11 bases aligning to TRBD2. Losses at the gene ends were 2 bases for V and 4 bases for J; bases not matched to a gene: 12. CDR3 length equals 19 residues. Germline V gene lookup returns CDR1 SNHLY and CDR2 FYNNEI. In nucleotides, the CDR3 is TGTGCCAGCAGTGAAATCCTAGCGGGAGGTTACGAACGCACCGGGGAGCTGTTTTTT. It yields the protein CASSEILAGGYERTGELFF.

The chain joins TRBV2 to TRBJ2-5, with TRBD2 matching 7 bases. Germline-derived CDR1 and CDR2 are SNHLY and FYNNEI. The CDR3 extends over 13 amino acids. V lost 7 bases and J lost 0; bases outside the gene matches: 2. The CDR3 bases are TGTGCCAGCACAAGCGGGGACCAAGAGACCCAGTACTTC. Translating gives CASTSGDQETQYF.

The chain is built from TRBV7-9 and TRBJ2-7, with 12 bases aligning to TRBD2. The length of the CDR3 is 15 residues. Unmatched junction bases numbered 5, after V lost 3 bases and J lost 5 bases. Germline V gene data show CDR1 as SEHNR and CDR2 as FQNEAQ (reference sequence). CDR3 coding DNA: TGTGCCAGCAGCTTCCTGACTAGCGGGAGCCACGAGCAGTACTTC. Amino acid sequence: CASSFLTSGSHEQYF.

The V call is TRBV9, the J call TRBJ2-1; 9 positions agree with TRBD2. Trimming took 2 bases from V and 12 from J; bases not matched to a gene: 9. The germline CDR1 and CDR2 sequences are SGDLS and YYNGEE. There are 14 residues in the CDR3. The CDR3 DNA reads TGTGCCAGCAGCGTGAGGCGGGAGGGCCATCGGCAGTTCTTC. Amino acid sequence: CASSVRREGHRQFF.

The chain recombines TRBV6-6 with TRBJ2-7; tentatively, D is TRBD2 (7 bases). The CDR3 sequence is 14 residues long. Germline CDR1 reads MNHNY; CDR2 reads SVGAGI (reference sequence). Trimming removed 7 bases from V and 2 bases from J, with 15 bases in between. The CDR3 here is CASTAIGGPYEQYF. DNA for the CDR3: TGTGCCAGCACCGCCATCGGGGGGCCCTACGAGCAGTACTTC.

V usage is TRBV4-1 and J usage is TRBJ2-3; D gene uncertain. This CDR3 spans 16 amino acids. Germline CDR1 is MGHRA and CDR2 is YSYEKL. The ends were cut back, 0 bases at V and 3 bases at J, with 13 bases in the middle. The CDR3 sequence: CASSQDFPPLTDTQYF. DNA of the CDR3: TGCGCCAGCAGCCAAGATTTTCCACCGCTGACAGATACGCAGTATTTT.

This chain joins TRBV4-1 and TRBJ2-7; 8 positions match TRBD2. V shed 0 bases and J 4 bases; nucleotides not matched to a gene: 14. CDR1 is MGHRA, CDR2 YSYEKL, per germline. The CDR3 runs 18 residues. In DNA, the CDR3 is TGCGCCAGCAGCCAAGATGGTGGCGGGTTAGCGGGGAGATACGAGCAGTACTTC. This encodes CASSQDGGGLAGRYEQYF.

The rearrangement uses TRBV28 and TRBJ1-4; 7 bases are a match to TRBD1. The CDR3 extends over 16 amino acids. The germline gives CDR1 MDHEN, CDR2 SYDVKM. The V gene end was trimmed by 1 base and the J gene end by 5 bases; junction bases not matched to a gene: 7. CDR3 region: CASSLFRWDSNEKLFF. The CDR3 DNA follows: TGTGCCAGCAGTTTATTTCGTTGGGACAGCAATGAAAAACTGTTTTTT.

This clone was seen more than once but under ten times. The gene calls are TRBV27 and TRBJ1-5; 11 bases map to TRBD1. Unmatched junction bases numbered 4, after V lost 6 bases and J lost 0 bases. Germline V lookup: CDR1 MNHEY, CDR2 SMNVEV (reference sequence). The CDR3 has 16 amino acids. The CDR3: CASRGQGGPSNQPQHF. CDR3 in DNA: TGTGCCAGCAGGGGACAGGGGGGACCTAGCAATCAGCCCCAGCATTTT.

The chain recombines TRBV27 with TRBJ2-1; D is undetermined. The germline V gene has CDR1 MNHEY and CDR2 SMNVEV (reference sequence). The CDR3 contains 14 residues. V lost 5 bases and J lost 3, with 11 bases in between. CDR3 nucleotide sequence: TGTGCCAGCAGTGCACACACGGTCTACAATGAGCAGTTCTTC. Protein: CASSAHTVYNEQFF.

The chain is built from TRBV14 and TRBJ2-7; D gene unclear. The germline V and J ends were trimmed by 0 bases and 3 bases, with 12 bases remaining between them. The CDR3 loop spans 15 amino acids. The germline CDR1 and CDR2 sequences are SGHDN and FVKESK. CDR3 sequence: CASSQDQPRFYEQYF. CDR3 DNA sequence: TGTGCCAGCAGCCAAGATCAGCCCAGGTTCTACGAGCAGTACTTC.

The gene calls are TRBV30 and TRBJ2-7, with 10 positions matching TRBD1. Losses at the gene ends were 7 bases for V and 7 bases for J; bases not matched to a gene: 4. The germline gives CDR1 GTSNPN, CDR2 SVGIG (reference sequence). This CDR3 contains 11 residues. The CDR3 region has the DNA TGTGCCTTGGACAGGGGGGGTGAGCAGTACTTC. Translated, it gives CALDRGGEQYF. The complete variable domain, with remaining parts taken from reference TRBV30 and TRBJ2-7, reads SQTIHQWPATLVQPVGSPLSLECTVEGTSNPNLYWYRQAAGRGLQLLFYSVGIGQISSEVPQNLSASRPQDRQFILSSKKLLLSDSGFYLCALDRGGEQYFGPGTRLTVT.

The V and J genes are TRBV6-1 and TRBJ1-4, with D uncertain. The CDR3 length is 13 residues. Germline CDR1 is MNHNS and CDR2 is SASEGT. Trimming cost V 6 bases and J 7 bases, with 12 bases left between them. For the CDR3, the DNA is TGTGCCAGCAGGATCCCGGCGACTGAAAAACTGTTTTTT. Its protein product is CASRIPATEKLFF.

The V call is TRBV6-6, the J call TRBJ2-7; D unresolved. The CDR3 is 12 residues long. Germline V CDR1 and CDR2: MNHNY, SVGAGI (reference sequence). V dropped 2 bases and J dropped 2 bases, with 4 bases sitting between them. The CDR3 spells CASSYGTYEQYF. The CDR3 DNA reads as TGTGCCAGCAGTTACGGAACCTACGAGCAGTACTTC.

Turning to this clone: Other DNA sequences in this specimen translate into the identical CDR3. CDR3 residues: CASSDSISDEQFF. The CDR3, as DNA: TGTGCCAGCAGTGACTCGATCTCGGATGAGCAGTTCTTC. V and J are TRBV6-4 and TRBJ2-1; no clear D. CDR3 length: 13 residues. Germline CDR1 is MRHNA and CDR2 is SNTAGT. The V end lost 0 bases, the J end lost 8 bases, and 8 bases lay between the germline ends.